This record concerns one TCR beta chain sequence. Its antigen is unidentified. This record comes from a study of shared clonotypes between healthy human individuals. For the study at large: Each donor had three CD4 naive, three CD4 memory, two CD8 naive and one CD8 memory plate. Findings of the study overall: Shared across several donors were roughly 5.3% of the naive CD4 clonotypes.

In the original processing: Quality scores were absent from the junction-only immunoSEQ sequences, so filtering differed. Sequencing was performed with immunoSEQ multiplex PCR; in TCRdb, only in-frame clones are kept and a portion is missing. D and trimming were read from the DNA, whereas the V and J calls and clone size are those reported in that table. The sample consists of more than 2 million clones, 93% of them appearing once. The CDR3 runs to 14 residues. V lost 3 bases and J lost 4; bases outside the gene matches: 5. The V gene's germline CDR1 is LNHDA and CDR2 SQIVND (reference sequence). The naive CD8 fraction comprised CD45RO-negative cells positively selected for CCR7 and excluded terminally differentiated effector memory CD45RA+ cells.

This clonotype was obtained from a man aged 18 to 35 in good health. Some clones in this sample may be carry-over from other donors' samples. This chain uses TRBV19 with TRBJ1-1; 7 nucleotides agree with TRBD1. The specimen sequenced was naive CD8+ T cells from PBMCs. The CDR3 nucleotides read TGTGCCAGTAGTATGCAGGGGGTGAGCACTGAAGCTTTCTTT. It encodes CASSMQGVSTEAFF.